Listed below are T cell receptor beta chains from one sample, sequenced in a study of blood T cells in healthy people across ages. TCRdb analysed the 5' RACE reads with MiXCR anew, one entry per CDR3 protein. The sample consists of more than 750,000 distinct CDR3 sequences, about 29% of them appearing once. These data were also filed under a second study, of T cells of mothers and their children.

Sequencing was carried out using blood. Receptors originate from a woman in her 40s in good health. CDR3s include the opening cysteine and the closing phenylalanine or tryptophan. A D gene is named only where the DNA matches it firmly. Size values are once, few and many counts, or a class for expanded clones, and some rows have none.

TRBV12-3/TRBV12-4	.	.	TRBJ1-5	TGTGCCAGCAGTTTTAAGGGGACCGACTATAGCAATCAGCCCCAGCATTTT	CASSFKGTDYSNQPQHF
TRBV6-4	.	many	TRBJ2-6	TGTGCCAGCAGTGCAGGACCTGGGGCCAACGTCCTGACTTTC	CASSAGPGANVLTF
TRBV9	TRBD1	many	TRBJ1-1	TGTGCCAGCAGCGAACAGGGGTTGAACACTGAAGCTTTCTTT	CASSEQGLNTEAFF
TRBV18	.	.	TRBJ2-1	TGTGCCAGCTCACCATCACCGATTATCTACAATGAGCAGTTCTTC	CASSPSPIIYNEQFF
TRBV20-1	.	.	TRBJ2-5	TGCAGTGAAGCCGGGGGAGCTGGGCAGACCCAGTACTTC	CSEAGGAGQTQYF
TRBV18	.	many	TRBJ2-7	TGTGCCAGCTCACCACCGTCTGTAGGTACCCACGAGCAGTACTTC	CASSPPSVGTHEQYF
TRBV7-9	.	.	TRBJ2-7	TGTGCCAGCAGCTCTACGTCAAGAGATTACTACGAGCAGTACTTC	CASSSTSRDYYEQYF
TRBV6-6	.	few	TRBJ2-7	TGTGCCAGCAGTTACTCGATTGCGGCAGGGGTATCCTACGAGCAGTACTTC	CASSYSIAAGVSYEQYF
TRBV7-2	.	few	TRBJ1-6	TGTGCCAGCAGCTTCGACAGTATAAATTCACCCCTCCACTTT	CASSFDSINSPLHF
TRBV20-1	.	.	TRBJ1-1	TGCAGTGCCATGAGGTCGGGCACTGAAGCTTTCTTT	CSAMRSGTEAFF
TRBV28	.	few	TRBJ1-1	TGTGCCAGCAGTTTGGGAGGCTCCCGGGTTTTAAACACTGAAGCTTTCTTT	CASSLGGSRVLNTEAFF